This T cell receptor (beta chain) derives from a study of neoadjuvant anti-PD-1 for oral cavity cancer. General study results and limits: With a few patients per group, TCR findings need larger cohorts.

As for time point: after neoadjuvant nivolumab, at surgical resection. The table came from immunoSEQ multiplex PCR; TCRdb's copy has only in-frame clones and leaves some out. The sample includes over 14,000 clones, about 74% of them seen just once. This CDR3 has 13 amino acids. The V and J ends lost 2 bases and 7 bases respectively, with 14 bases between them. Per the germline V gene, CDR1 is GTSNPN and CDR2 is SVGIG (reference sequence). This clone was seen only a few times. The antigen is undetermined. The sequence was collected from a person aged 35-79 years with oral cavity squamous cell carcinoma. Sample: PBMCs, taken after nivolumab (anti-PD-1) treatment. The chain combines TRBV30 with TRBJ1-2, with D unresolved. The CDR3 nucleotides read TGTGCCTGGAGTCCCCAGGTTGGGGTTGGCTACACCTTC. Its translation: CAWSPQVGVGYTF.